This entry is about one T cell receptor beta chain. The sample originates from a study of Graves' ophthalmopathy and Graves' hyperthyroidism. CDR3 length equals 14 residues. Per germline, CDR1 SNHLY and CDR2 FYNNEI. Trimming took 5 bases from V and 6 from J, leaving 17 bases between them. TCR beta CDR3 regions were amplified from RNA transcripts. After a first-round RT-PCR with HTBI primers, a second-round multiplex PCR was run. MiXCR, applied by TCRdb to the multiplex PCR reads, yields one record per CDR3 protein. This table has about 740,000 distinct CDR3 sequences, 35% to 50% appearing once. This TCR came from an adult man with Graves' ophthalmopathy. This chain uses TRBV2 with TRBJ2-7; D is unresolved. Material for sequencing was peripheral blood. This CDR3 reads CASSLLLKDGEQYF. The CDR3 bases are TGTGCCAGCAGTTTATTACTCAAGGATGGCGAGCAGTACTTC.